These 14 T cell receptor beta chains originate from one sample sequenced in a study of Graves' ophthalmopathy and Graves' hyperthyroidism. Beta-chain TCR CDR3 regions were amplified from RNA transcripts. First-round RT-PCR used HTBI primers; second-round multiplex PCR followed. TCRdb reprocessed the multiplex PCR reads via MiXCR and lists one record per CDR3 protein. The sample carries hundreds of thousands of distinct CDR3 sequences, roughly 21% recorded once. Sample: peripheral blood. The origin of the receptors is a young woman with stable Graves' hyperthyroidism.

This clonotype came up many times. V and J are TRBV27 and TRBJ2-7, with D unresolved. Germline V gives CDR1 MNHEY, CDR2 SMNVEV (reference sequence). The CDR3 is made up of 12 amino acids. Trimming removed 6 bases from V and 2 bases from J, with 8 bases in between. The CDR3 DNA is TGTGCCAGCAGAACGGACCCCTACGAGCAGTACTTC. Its protein is CASRTDPYEQYF.

This clonotype was detected ten times or more. The chain uses TRBV7-9 and TRBJ2-5; 11 bases agree with TRBD1. V dropped 4 bases and J dropped 5; count of bases not matched to a gene: 9. The CDR3 sequence is 16 residues long. Germline CDR1 SEHNR, CDR2 FQNEAQ (reference sequence). The CDR3 nucleotides read TGTGCCAGCAGCTCCGCGGACAGGGGGCTATGGGAGACCCAGTACTTC. Translating gives CASSSADRGLWETQYF.

There are many counts of this clonotype. The chain uses TRBV6-5 and TRBJ2-5, with 9 bases aligning to TRBD1. The CDR3 sequence is 14 residues long. The germline V gene has CDR1 MNHEY and CDR2 SVGAGI. The V gene end was trimmed by 6 bases and the J gene end by 5 bases; junction bases not matched to a gene: 7. CDR3 protein: CASRSYRGQETQYF. CDR3 DNA: TGTGCCAGCAGGTCTTACAGGGGGCAGGAGACCCAGTACTTC.

In this sample, this clonotype turned up many times. This chain joins TRBV5-1 and TRBJ2-7; no reliable D call. Germline assignment: CDR1 SGHRS and CDR2 YFSETQ. V gave up 2 bases and J gave up 6 bases, with 18 bases separating them. This CDR3 is 15 amino acids long. The DNA for the CDR3 is TGCGCCAGCAGCTTTATTCAGGTCCCACGTACCGAGCAGTACTTC. Its protein product is CASSFIQVPRTEQYF.

This clonotype has more than one count but fewer than ten. This chain joins TRBV24-1 and TRBJ1-2; D perhaps matches TRBD1 (5 bases). CDR3 length: 15 residues. The germline V and J ends were trimmed by 12 bases and 4 bases, with 23 bases remaining between them. Germline lookup yields CDR1 KGHDR and CDR2 SFDVKD. The CDR3 region is CAPRTRVSVSYGYTF. CDR3 sequence (DNA): TGTGCCCCTCGGACACGGGTGTCGGTGAGCTATGGCTACACCTTC.

As regards this clonotype: At one of its ends the junction is not consistent with the germline gene, which may arise from a read error. The rearrangement joins TRBV12-3 or TRBV12-4 to TRBJ1-1; D is possibly TRBD1 (6 bases). This CDR3 spans 14 amino acids. The CDR3 is CASGLRGPGTEAFF. As DNA, the CDR3 is TGTGCCAGCGGTTTGCGGGGGCCTGGCACTGAAGCTTTCTTT.

DNA for the CDR3: TGTGCCAGCAGTTTCCCTAGCGGGAGCCCGCGCGAGCAGTACTTC. This translates into CASSFPSGSPREQYF. The chain combines TRBV12-3 or TRBV12-4 with TRBJ2-7; 10 bases agree with TRBD2. The CDR3 length is 15 residues. The trim removed 3 bases at V and 6 bases at J, leaving 8 bases unmatched.

This clonotype was recorded at least ten times. The chain combines TRBV6-1 with TRBJ1-2; TRBD1 matches at 8 bases. There are 15 residues in the CDR3. The germline CDR1 and CDR2 sequences are MNHNS and SASEGT. V dropped 1 base and J dropped 7; count of bases not matched to a gene: 8. Here the CDR3 DNA reads TGTGCCAGCAGTGAAGAGGTCAGGGGGCCCTCTGGCTACACCTTC. Protein: CASSEEVRGPSGYTF.

This clonotype was picked up many times. The chain uses TRBV6-5 and TRBJ2-7; maybe TRBD1 (6 bases). V lost 2 bases, J lost 3 bases, and 20 bases lay in between. CDR1 and CDR2 from the germline V gene are MNHEY and SVGAGI. The CDR3 is 17 amino acids. The CDR3 DNA sequence: TGTGCCAGCAGTTACGGAACCGGGACACTTGGGTTCTACGAGCAGTACTTC. Its protein is CASSYGTGTLGFYEQYF.

The chain recombines TRBV12-3 or TRBV12-4 with TRBJ1-5; D not certain. This CDR3 has 17 amino acids. V lost 2 bases and J lost 0, with 14 bases in between. In DNA, the CDR3 is TGTGCCAGCAGTTTAAGCGGAGGGAGCATTAGCAATCAGCCCCAGCATTTT. Translated, it gives CASSLSGGSISNQPQHF.

The chain employs TRBV2 and TRBJ1-1; possible D gene TRBD1, 5 bases. CDR3 length equals 12 residues. With 7 bases removed from V and 3 bases from J, the gap between germline ends came to 9 bases. Looked up from germline, CDR1 is SNHLY and CDR2 is FYNNEI. CDR3 coding DNA: TGTGCCAGCACGGGGCTGTACACTGAAGCTTTCTTT. Translating gives CASTGLYTEAFF.

This clonotype was detected many times. The rearrangement joins TRBV15 to TRBJ2-5, with TRBD2 matching 7 bases. The CDR3 sequence is 13 residues long. The germline V gene encodes CDR1 LNHNV and CDR2 YYDKDF (reference sequence). V shed 10 bases and J 1 base; nucleotides not matched to a gene: 6. The CDR3 region has the DNA TGTGCCAGCGGCGGGAGTCCCCAAGAGACCCAGTACTTC. It is translated as CASGGSPQETQYF.

Many counts were recorded for this clonotype. The chain employs TRBV6-5 and TRBJ1-2; D unclear. V lost 1 base to trimming and J lost 7 bases, with 13 bases between them. The CDR3 totals 14 residues. CDR1 and CDR2 (germline): MNHEY, SVGAGI. This chain's CDR3 is CASSYLGSNSGYTF. In nucleotides, the CDR3 is TGTGCCAGCAGTTACTTAGGCAGTAACAGTGGCTACACCTTC.

The chain employs TRBV4-1 and TRBJ2-5; unclear D gene. Germline assignment: CDR1 MGHRA and CDR2 YSYEKL. This CDR3 comprises 14 residues. Trimming left V 0 bases short and J 3 bases short, with 8 bases between. The CDR3, as DNA: TGCGCCAGCAGCCAAGAACCCCGGGAAGAGACCCAGTACTTC. This gives the protein CASSQEPREETQYF.